These T cell receptor beta chains were read from a single sample in a study of response to subunit inactivated influenza vaccine. TCRdb re-called the RT-PCR reads through MiXCR, storing one row per CDR3 protein. The sample holds roughly 500,000 distinct CDR3 sequences, 25% seen once. The sample in question was CD4+ T cells sorted from PBMCs, obtained around 5 days after vaccination. The source of these receptors is a man in his forties or fifties who received an inactivated influenza vaccine. The CDR3 runs from the conserved cysteine through the conserved F or W. D genes are given only for firm matches. Rows give clone size only sometimes, using once, few, many, or a class for an expanded clone.

size	V	D	J	CDR3	DNA
many	TRBV18	-	TRBJ2-7	CASSPLGYEQYF	TGTGCCAGCTCACCACTGGGCTACGAGCAGTACTTC
-	TRBV5-1	-	TRBJ2-3	CASSYSGEADTQYF	TGCGCCAGCAGCTACTCCGGAGAGGCTGATACGCAGTATTTT
few	TRBV7-2	-	TRBJ2-5	CASSLRLRVQETQYF	TGTGCCAGCAGCTTACGCCTGAGGGTTCAAGAGACCCAGTACTTC
-	TRBV10-3	TRBD1	TRBJ2-7	CAISPGTGDEQYF	TGTGCCATCAGTCCCGGGACAGGGGACGAGCAGTACTTC
-	TRBV29-1	TRBD2	TRBJ2-2	CSVGRGGPGELFF	TGCAGCGTTGGCCGGGGGGGCCCCGGGGAGCTGTTTTTT
few	TRBV20-1	-	TRBJ1-5	CSAEAGFSNQPQHF	TGCAGTGCTGAAGCCGGGTTTAGCAATCAGCCCCAGCATTTT
-	TRBV2	-	TRBJ1-1	CASTTGTNTEAFF	TGTGCCAGCACTACAGGAACGAACACTGAAGCTTTCTTT
many	TRBV5-1	-	TRBJ2-7	CASSLIATNYEQYF	TGCGCCAGCAGCTTGATCGCTACCAACTACGAGCAGTACTTC
-	TRBV27	TRBD2	TRBJ2-1	CASSLRGLVGNEQFF	TGTGCCAGCAGTTTGAGAGGACTAGTGGGGAATGAGCAGTTCTTC
-	TRBV7-2	-	TRBJ2-3	CASSTRQTDTQYF	TGTGCCAGCAGCACCCGACAGACAGATACGCAGTATTTT
-	TRBV19	TRBD1	TRBJ2-4	CASSRAQGAKNIQYF	TGTGCCAGTAGTAGGGCACAGGGGGCCAAAAACATTCAGTACTTC
-	TRBV7-8	TRBD2	TRBJ2-7	CASSPAYGGSSYEQYF	TGTGCCAGCAGCCCAGCGTATGGCGGGAGTTCGTACGAGCAGTACTTC
few	TRBV10-1	-	TRBJ2-7	CASSERGEQYF	TGCGCCAGCAGTGAGAGGGGCGAGCAGTACTTC
-	TRBV7-2	-	TRBJ2-5	CASSLAWGSETQYF	TGTGCCAGCAGCTTAGCGTGGGGGTCAGAGACCCAGTACTTC
few	TRBV5-4	-	TRBJ2-3	CASSLLGDREQYF	TGTGCCAGCAGCTTGTTGGGGGATCGGGAGCAGTATTTT
few	TRBV5-5	-	TRBJ2-3	CASSLSTGPTDTQYF	TGTGCCAGCAGCTTGAGCACCGGACCCACAGATACGCAGTATTTT
-	TRBV7-2	-	TRBJ1-5	CASSRQFSPSNQPQHF	TGTGCCAGCAGCCGTCAGTTTTCTCCTAGCAATCAGCCCCAGCATTTT
few	TRBV6-2/TRBV6-3	-	TRBJ1-5	CASSYSGRGGYLQPQHF	TGTGCCAGCAGTTACTCTGGGAGGGGCGGATATTTACAGCCCCAGCATTTT
-	TRBV5-5	TRBD2	TRBJ2-1	CASSAAPSGSSYNEQFF	TGTGCCAGCAGCGCGGCTCCTAGCGGGAGCTCCTACAATGAGCAGTTCTTC
-	TRBV11-2	-	TRBJ1-6	CASSLGGINRGSPLHF	TGTGCCAGCAGCTTAGGGGGGATCAATCGAGGTTCACCCCTCCACTTT
few	TRBV12-3/TRBV12-4	TRBD2	TRBJ2-3	CASKLAGGRGDTQYF	TGTGCCAGCAAACTAGCGGGGGGGAGAGGGGATACGCAGTATTTT
-	TRBV7-6	-	TRBJ2-1	CASSFGLSSYNEQFF	TGTGCCAGCAGCTTTGGGCTATCCTCCTACAATGAGCAGTTCTTC
-	TRBV10-3	-	TRBJ2-2	CAISLGMDTGELFF	TGTGCCATCAGCTTGGGGATGGACACCGGGGAGCTGTTTTTT
few	TRBV18	TRBD2	TRBJ2-1	CASSPRSALAGIEQFF	TGTGCCAGCTCACCACGTTCGGCTCTAGCGGGAATCGAGCAGTTCTTC
-	TRBV20-1	TRBD1	TRBJ1-4	CSAQDRVGEKLFF	TGCAGTGCCCAGGACAGGGTGGGAGAAAAACTGTTTTTT